Below are 24 T cell receptor beta chains sequenced from a single sample in a study of response to subunit inactivated influenza vaccine. TCRdb ran MiXCR on the RT-PCR reads and lists one entry per CDR3 protein. The data contain around 570,000 distinct CDR3 sequences, about 8% of them singletons. This specimen consisted of PBMCs from blood, obtained less than 30 months after vaccination. The receptors here all came from a man between 50 and 75 years old who received an inactivated influenza vaccine.

CDR3 nucleotides: TGTGCCAGCACCCGGGGCTCCATGGCCAATGAGCAGTTCTTC. It is translated as CASTRGSMANEQFF. The chain employs TRBV7-9 and TRBJ2-1; D may match TRBD1 or TRBD2 (5 bases each). Trimming shortened V by 7 bases and J by 6 bases, and 16 bases separated the two germline ends. Germline CDR1 SEHNR, CDR2 FQNEAQ (reference sequence). The CDR3 extends over 14 amino acids.

This clonotype was seen at least ten times. The gene calls are TRBV6-1 and TRBJ1-1; D not certain. Germline CDR1 is MNHNS and CDR2 is SASEGT. The CDR3 has 15 residues. V lost 1 base and J 4 bases, leaving 13 bases between the germline ends. CDR3 region: CASSEEEGAGTEAFF. CDR3 coding DNA: TGTGCCAGCAGTGAAGAGGAGGGCGCAGGCACTGAAGCTTTCTTT.

This clonotype showed up many times. The V gene is TRBV20-1, the J gene TRBJ2-7, with 8 bases fitting TRBD2. The V gene end was trimmed by 3 bases and the J gene end by 0 bases; junction bases not matched to a gene: 4. Germline V gene sequence: CDR1 DFQATT, CDR2 SNEGSKA (reference sequence). The CDR3 has 14 amino acids. In DNA, the CDR3 is TGCAGTGCTAGCTTAGGACTAGCCTCCTACGAGCAGTACTTC. Translation gives CSASLGLASYEQYF.

This clonotype was seen repeatedly, ten times or more. In DNA, the CDR3 is TGTGCCAGCAGCCTCCGGGACAGCCGGTACAATGAGCAGTTCTTC. Its protein is CASSLRDSRYNEQFF. The chain recombines TRBV7-2 with TRBJ2-1, with 7 bases matching TRBD1. Germline V gene lookup returns CDR1 SGHTA and CDR2 FQGNSA. The CDR3 has 15 amino acids. Trimming took 5 bases from V and 4 from J; bases not matched to a gene: 8. The full variable domain, completed using reference TRBV7-2 and TRBJ2-1, is GAGVSQSPSNKVTEKGKDVELRCDPISGHTALYWYRQSLGQGLEFLIYFQGNSAPDKSGLPSDRFSAERTGGSVSTLTIQRTQQEDSAVYLCASSLRDSRYNEQFFGPGTRLTVL.

This chain connects TRBV20-1 to TRBJ2-5; D perhaps matches TRBD1 (6 bases). The CDR3 runs to 12 residues. In germline, CDR1 is DFQATT, CDR2 SNEGSKA (reference sequence). CDR3 nucleotides: TGCAGCGGAAGGGGACATCAAGAGACCCAGTACTTC. It specifies CSGRGHQETQYF.

The chain carries TRBV24-1 and TRBJ2-3, with a possible D match to TRBD2 (5 bases). The CDR3 has 20 amino acids. Trimming left V 2 bases short and J 1 base short, with 24 bases between. Germline V gene data show CDR1 as KGHDR and CDR2 as SFDVKD. The CDR3 DNA reads TGTGCCACCAGTGATTCTTGGCCTTATTCTTTAGAGGGAGGCACAGATACGCAGTATTTT. Translated, it gives CATSDSWPYSLEGGTDTQYF.

The chain recombines TRBV11-2 with TRBJ2-1; TRBD2 matches at 12 bases. Germline lookup yields CDR1 SGHAT and CDR2 FQNNGV. The J segment lost 7 bases and the V segment lost 3 bases, leaving 1 base of the junction unmatched. This CDR3 spans 14 amino acids. CDR3: CASSLTSGRNEQFF. Here the CDR3 DNA reads TGTGCCAGCAGCTTGACTAGCGGGAGAAATGAGCAGTTCTTC. Full variable domain (remainder filled in from reference TRBV11-2 and TRBJ2-1): EAGVAQSPRYKIIEKRQSVAFWCNPISGHATLYWYQQILGQGPKLLIQFQNNGVVDDSQLPKDRFSAERLKGVDSTLKIQPAKLEDSAVYLCASSLTSGRNEQFFGPGTRLTVL.

The sample holds many counts of this clonotype. CDR3 amino acids: CAISESRGAYEQYF. The CDR3 nucleotides read TGTGCCATCAGTGAGTCCAGGGGGGCCTACGAGCAGTACTTC. V gene TRBV10-3 combines with J gene TRBJ2-7, with TRBD1 as a possible D gene (7 bases). CDR1 is ENHRY, CDR2 SYGVKD, per germline. This CDR3 is 14 amino acids long. The V end lost 0 bases, the J end lost 2 bases, and 8 bases lay between the germline ends.

A few counts support this clonotype. This could be a read error, since a much larger clone is one nucleotide away. The rearrangement links TRBV6-2 or TRBV6-3 to TRBJ2-7; D assignment may be TRBD1 or TRBD2 (5 bases each). The CDR3 has 15 amino acids. Germline CDR1 and CDR2: MNHEY and SVGEGT. CDR3 protein: CASRYLGPITYEQYF. The DNA of the CDR3 is TGTGCCAGCCGTTACCTGGGACCGATAACCTACGAGCAGTACTTC.

This clonotype occurred a few times. This chain links TRBV7-2 with TRBJ2-3; 9 bases match TRBD1. The junction had 8 bases not matched to a gene; V was cut back by 4 bases and J by 6 bases. Germline V gene lookup returns CDR1 SGHTA and CDR2 FQGNSA. This CDR3 comprises 15 residues. CDR3 coding DNA: TGTGCCAGCAGCTCGGGACAGGGTTCAGGGGATACGCAGTATTTT. Its translation is CASSSGQGSGDTQYF.

This clonotype was seen a handful of times. The J gene is TRBJ1-4, the V gene TRBV6-5, with 9 bases matching TRBD1. Germline V gene lookup returns CDR1 MNHEY and CDR2 SVGAGI. CDR3 length equals 14 residues. V dropped 5 bases and J dropped 8; count of bases not matched to a gene: 6. The CDR3 DNA sequence: TGTGCCAGCAGTAACACAGGGGGCTGGGAAAAACTGTTTTTT. It encodes CASSNTGGWEKLFF.

This clonotype was seen only a few times. This sequence joins TRBV2 and TRBJ2-3; D may be TRBD2 (5 bases). Germline-derived CDR1 and CDR2 are SNHLY and FYNNEI. This CDR3 comprises 12 residues. The V gene lost 6 bases and the J gene lost 2 bases, with 6 bases spanning the gap. CDR3 in amino acids: CASRTNTDTQYF. In nucleotides, the CDR3 is TGTGCCAGCAGGACTAACACAGATACGCAGTATTTT.

CDR3 sequence: CASSLDWEEAFF. CDR3 coding DNA: TGTGCCAGCAGCTTAGACTGGGAGGAGGCTTTCTTT. This rearrangement joins TRBV11-2 to TRBJ1-1; D gene ambiguous. CDR1 is SGHAT and CDR2 is FQNNGV in the germline V gene. The CDR3 has 12 amino acids. V was pared by 0 bases and J by 11 bases, with 10 bases between.

This chain uses TRBV3-1 with TRBJ2-1, with TRBD2 matching 7 bases. Germline V gives CDR1 LGHDT, CDR2 YNNKEL (reference sequence). This CDR3 contains 14 residues. V shed 2 bases and J 5 bases; nucleotides not matched to a gene: 3. The DNA for the CDR3 is TGTGCCAGCAGCCAACGGGGGGTCGACAATGAGCAGTTCTTC. It yields the protein CASSQRGVDNEQFF.

There are a few counts of this clonotype. Here the CDR3 reads CASSDRGGEHPYEQYF. The CDR3 region has the DNA TGTGCCAGCAGCGACAGGGGCGGGGAACACCCCTACGAGCAGTACTTC. This chain joins TRBV21-1 and TRBJ2-7; no DNA check was done on the table's D call, TRBD1. TRBV21-1 is designated a pseudogene. The CDR3 runs 16 residues.

This clonotype was picked up a small number of times. V is TRBV29-1 and J is TRBJ2-3; the D is unclear. Germline V gene lookup returns CDR1 SQVTM and CDR2 ANQGSEA. The CDR3 is made up of 14 amino acids. V was trimmed by 4 bases and J by 4 bases, leaving 15 bases between them. The CDR3 here is CSVVAGTGSDTQYF. CDR3 bases: TGCAGCGTTGTGGCAGGAACCGGATCAGATACGCAGTATTTT.

The chain has TRBV6-5 and TRBJ1-1; 7 bases are a match to TRBD1. The CDR3 contains 13 residues. Per germline, CDR1 MNHEY and CDR2 SVGAGI. V trimming: 5 bases; J trimming: 5 bases; junction bases outside the gene matches: 5. CDR3 DNA sequence: TGTGCCAGCAGTAACAGGGGATGGACTGAAGCTTTCTTT. This encodes CASSNRGWTEAFF.

Ten or more counts support this clonotype. This rearrangement joins TRBV4-3 to TRBJ2-2; no clear D. This CDR3 comprises 16 residues. Trimming took off 0 bases at V and 6 bases at J, with 14 bases between the two ends. CDR1 and CDR2 (germline): LGHNA, YSLEER. For the CDR3, the DNA is TGCGCCAGCAGCCAAGAGGGAAGGGCTTTTCCCGGGGAGCTGTTTTTT. It translates to CASSQEGRAFPGELFF.

The chain recombines TRBV6-2 or TRBV6-3 with TRBJ2-5; 8 bases line up with TRBD2. The CDR3 sequence is 13 residues long. V trimming: 4 bases; J trimming: 7 bases; junction bases outside the gene matches: 5. Germline V lookup: CDR1 MNHEY, CDR2 SVGEGT. CDR3 sequence (DNA): TGTGCCAGCAGTTTCCGACTAGCGTCGACCCAGTACTTC. This gives the protein CASSFRLASTQYF.

V is TRBV12-3 or TRBV12-4 and J is TRBJ2-7, with 9 positions matching TRBD1. CDR3 length equals 15 residues. The ends lost 5 bases at V and 1 base at J; junction bases unmatched: 6. The CDR3 sequence: CASSPIGTGSYEQYF. Written as DNA, the CDR3 is TGTGCCAGCAGTCCGATTGGGACAGGGTCCTACGAGCAGTACTTC.

This clonotype has a handful of counts. This chain uses TRBV10-3 with TRBJ1-1, with a weak D call TRBD1 (6 bases). With 6 bases removed from V and 0 bases from J, the gap between germline ends came to 8 bases. CDR1 is ENHRY, CDR2 SYGVKD, per germline. This CDR3 has 13 amino acids. DNA of the CDR3: TGTGCCATCAGGGACAGAGTGAACACTGAAGCTTTCTTT. It specifies CAIRDRVNTEAFF.

The rearrangement links TRBV4-3 to TRBJ2-2, with no clear D. The germline gives CDR1 LGHNA, CDR2 YSLEER. CDR3 size: 14 residues. The V end was cut by 0 bases, the J end by 4 bases, with 6 bases between. The CDR3 bases are TGCGCCAGCAGCCAAGAACACAGCACCGGGGAGCTGTTTTTT. Translated: CASSQEHSTGELFF.

This clonotype was found a few times. The CDR3 here is CASSQEGLAGGLSNEQFF. As DNA, the CDR3 is TGTGCCAGCAGCCAAGAGGGACTAGCGGGAGGGCTTTCAAATGAGCAGTTCTTC. The V call is TRBV3-1, the J call TRBJ2-1, with 16 bases that match TRBD2. The CDR3 is made up of 18 amino acids. Germline assignment: CDR1 LGHDT and CDR2 YNNKEL (reference sequence). V shed 0 bases, J shed 7 bases, and the junction held 6 bases outside the gene matches.

This clonotype was seen ten or more times. V is TRBV6-2 or TRBV6-3 and J is TRBJ2-5; D might be TRBD1 or TRBD2, each matching 5 bases. V lost 3 bases to trimming and J lost 4 bases, with 12 bases between them. Germline V gene sequence: CDR1 MNHEY, CDR2 SVGEGT. This CDR3 is built from 14 residues. Here the CDR3 reads CASSYYAGTETQYF. CDR3 bases: TGTGCCAGCAGTTATTACGCAGGGACAGAGACCCAGTACTTC.